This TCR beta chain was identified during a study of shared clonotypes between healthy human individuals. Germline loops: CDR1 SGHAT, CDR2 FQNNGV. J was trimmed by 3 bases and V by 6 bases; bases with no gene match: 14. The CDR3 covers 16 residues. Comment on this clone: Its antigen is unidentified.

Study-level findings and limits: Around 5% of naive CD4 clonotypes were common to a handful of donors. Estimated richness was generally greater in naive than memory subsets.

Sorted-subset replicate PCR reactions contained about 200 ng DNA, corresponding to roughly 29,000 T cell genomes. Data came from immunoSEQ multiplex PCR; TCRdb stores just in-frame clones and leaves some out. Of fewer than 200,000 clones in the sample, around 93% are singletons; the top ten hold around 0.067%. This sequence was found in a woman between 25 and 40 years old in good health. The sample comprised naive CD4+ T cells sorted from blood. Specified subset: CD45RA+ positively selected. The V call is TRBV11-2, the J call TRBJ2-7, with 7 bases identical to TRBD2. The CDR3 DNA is TGTGCCAGCAGTCGGGGACGGGCTAGCGGTGACTACGAGCAGTACTTC. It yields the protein CASSRGRASGDYEQYF. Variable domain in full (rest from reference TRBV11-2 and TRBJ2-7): EAGVAQSPRYKIIEKRQSVAFWCNPISGHATLYWYQQILGQGPKLLIQFQNNGVVDDSQLPKDRFSAERLKGVDSTLKIQPAKLEDSAVYLCASSRGRASGDYEQYFGPGTRLTVT.